One and the same sample provided the 4 T cell receptor beta chains below, sequenced in a study of OX40 agonist ivuxolimab in advanced cancers. Clones were sequenced by immunoSEQ multiplex PCR, and TCRdb holds only the in-frame ones, with some missing. The sample gives fewer than 100,000 clones, 86% of which show up once; just under 2% is in the top ten. Sequencing used CD4+ or CD8+ T cells sorted from blood, obtained in a trial of the OX40 agonist ivuxolimab. The source of these receptors is an adult with an advanced solid tumor such as melanoma, head and neck, liver or kidney cancer.

The chain is built from TRBV6-6 and TRBJ2-5, with D possibly TRBD1 on 6 matching bases. Trimming pared 6 bases from V and 4 bases from J, leaving 21 bases between. The CDR3 extends over 16 amino acids. Germline V CDR1 and CDR2: MNHNY, SVGAGI (reference sequence). The CDR3 reads CASRKTGPEAVETQYF. Here the CDR3 DNA reads TGTGCCAGCAGGAAAACAGGGCCTGAGGCTGTAGAGACCCAGTACTTC.

The chain joins TRBV4-1 to TRBJ2-3; TRBD1 is a possible D gene (6 bases). Trimming cost V 0 bases and J 6 bases, with 10 bases left between them. Germline values: CDR1 MGHRA, CDR2 YSYEKL. This CDR3 has 14 amino acids. The CDR3 sequence is CASSQDQGRDTQYF. The DNA of the CDR3 is TGCGCCAGCAGCCAAGATCAGGGGCGTGATACGCAGTATTTT.

The rearrangement links TRBV4-1 to TRBJ1-2; 9 nucleotides match TRBD1. Germline lookup yields CDR1 MGHRA and CDR2 YSYEKL. With V trimmed by 1 base and J by 4 bases, 1 base remained unmatched. CDR3 length: 14 residues. The CDR3 region is CASSQGDRAYGYTF. DNA for the CDR3: TGCGCCAGCAGCCAAGGGGACAGGGCCTATGGCTACACCTTC.

The genes are TRBV7-8 and TRBJ1-6; D not certain. The CDR3 sequence is 14 residues long. The germline gives CDR1 SGHVS, CDR2 FQNEAQ. Trimming shortened V by 2 bases and J by 8 bases, and 10 bases separated the two germline ends. CDR3 sequence (DNA): TGTGCCAGCAGCTTAAAGTCCGGGGATTCACCCCTCCACTTT. As protein: CASSLKSGDSPLHF.